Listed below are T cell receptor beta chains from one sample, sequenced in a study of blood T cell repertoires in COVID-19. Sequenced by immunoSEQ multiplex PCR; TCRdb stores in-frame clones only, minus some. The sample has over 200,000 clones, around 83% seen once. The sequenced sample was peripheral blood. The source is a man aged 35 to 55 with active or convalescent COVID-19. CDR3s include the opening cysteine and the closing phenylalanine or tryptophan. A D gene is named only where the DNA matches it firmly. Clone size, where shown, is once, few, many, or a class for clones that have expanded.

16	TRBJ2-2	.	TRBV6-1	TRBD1	TGTGCCAGCAGTGGACAGGGGGCTTCGAACACCGGGGAGCTGTTTTTT	CASSGQGASNTGELFF
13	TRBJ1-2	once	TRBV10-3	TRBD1	TGTGCCATCAGTTCCGGACAGGGCGGAGGCTACACCTTC	CAISSGQGGGYTF
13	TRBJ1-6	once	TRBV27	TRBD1	TGTGCCAGCAGTTGGGCAGGGGGTTCACCCCTCCACTTT	CASSWAGGSPLHF
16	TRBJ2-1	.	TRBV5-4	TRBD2	TGTGCCAGCAGCTTGGATCTGACTAGCGGCCACAATGAGCAGTTCTTC	CASSLDLTSGHNEQFF
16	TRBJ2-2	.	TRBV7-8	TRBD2	TGTGCCAGCAGCCTAGCCCCGGGGGGGAACACCGGGGAGCTGTTTTTT	CASSLAPGGNTGELFF
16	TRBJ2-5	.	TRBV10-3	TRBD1	TGTGCCATCAGTGAGGGACAGGGATCCAACCAAGAGACCCAGTACTTC	CAISEGQGSNQETQYF
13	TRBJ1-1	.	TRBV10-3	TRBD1	TGTGCCATCAGTGAACAGGGGATCACTGAAGCTTTCTTT	CAISEQGITEAFF
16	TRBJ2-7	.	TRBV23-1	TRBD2	TGCGCCAGCAGTCCGACATGGACTAGGATTTGTTACGAGCAGTACTTC	CASSPTWTRICYEQYF
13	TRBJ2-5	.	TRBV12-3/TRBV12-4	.	TGTGCCAGCAGTTCCCCCCCACAAGAGACCCAGTACTTC	CASSSPPQETQYF
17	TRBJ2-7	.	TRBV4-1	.	TGCGCCAGCAGCCAGTTTTACGGGGTCATCTCCTCCTACGAGCAGTACTTC	CASSQFYGVISSYEQYF
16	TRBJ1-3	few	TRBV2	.	TGTGCCAGCAGTGAAGGTGGGGGGGACTCTGGAAACACCATATATTTT	CASSEGGGDSGNTIYF
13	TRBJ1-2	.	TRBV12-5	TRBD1	TGTGCTAGTGATGCCGACAGGGGGCAGGGCTACACCTTC	CASDADRGQGYTF
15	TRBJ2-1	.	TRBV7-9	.	TGTGCCAGCAGCTTAGCGGGTGGGCCCTACAATGAGCAGTTCTTC	CASSLAGGPYNEQFF
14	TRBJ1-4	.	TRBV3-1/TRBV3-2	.	TGTGCCAGCAGCCAAGGCGGGAGTAATGAAAAACTGTTTTTT	CASSQGGSNEKLFF
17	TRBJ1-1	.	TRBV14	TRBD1	TGTGCCAGCAGCCCTTCTAGGACAGGGGGCCTGAACACTGAAGCTTTCTTT	CASSPSRTGGLNTEAFF
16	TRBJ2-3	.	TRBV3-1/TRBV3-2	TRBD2	TGTGCCAGCAGCCCCCGACTAGCGGATGACACAGATACGCAGTATTTT	CASSPRLADDTDTQYF
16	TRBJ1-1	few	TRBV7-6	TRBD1	TGTGCCAGCAGCTTAGCTGGGGACAGTGAGGGCACTGAAGCTTTCTTT	CASSLAGDSEGTEAFF
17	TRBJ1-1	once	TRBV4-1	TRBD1	TGCGCCAGCAGCCATCCGACAGGGAGTCTTGGCAGTAGTGAAGCTTTCTTT	CASSHPTGSLGSSEAFF
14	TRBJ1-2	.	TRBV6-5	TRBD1	TGTGCCAGCAGCTACGGGACAGCGAACTATGGCTACACCTTC	CASSYGTANYGYTF
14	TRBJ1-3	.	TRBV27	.	TGTGCCAGCAAAGCGAGTAACTCTGGAAACACCATATATTTT	CASKASNSGNTIYF
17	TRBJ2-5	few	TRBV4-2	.	TGTGCCAGCAGCCTGGACGTGGGAAAAGGGGGTAGAGAGACCCAGTACTTC	CASSLDVGKGGRETQYF
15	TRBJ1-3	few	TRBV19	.	TGTGCCAGTAGAGACGAGGGAGGGGCGGGAAACACCATATATTTT	CASRDEGGAGNTIYF
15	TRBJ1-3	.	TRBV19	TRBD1	TGTGCCAGTACCCCGACAGGGCTATATGGAAACACCATATATTTT	CASTPTGLYGNTIYF
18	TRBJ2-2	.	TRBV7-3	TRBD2	TGTGCCAGCAGCTCCATCGCGGGGGGGCCGGGTAGCACCGGGGAGCTGTTTTTT	CASSSIAGGPGSTGELFF
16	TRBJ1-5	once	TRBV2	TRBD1	TGTGCCAGCGGGACAGCGAGCTTTTATAGCAATCAGCCCCAGCATTTT	CASGTASFYSNQPQHF
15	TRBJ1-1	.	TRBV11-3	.	TGTGCCAGCAGCTCGAGGTTGGTCCCTAACACTGAAGCTTTCTTT	CASSSRLVPNTEAFF
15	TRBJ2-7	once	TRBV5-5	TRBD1	TGTGCCAGCAGAGGGGCGGACAGGGCCTCCTACGAGCAGTACTTC	CASRGADRASYEQYF
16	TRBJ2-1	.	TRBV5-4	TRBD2	TGTGCCAGCAGAACGGGACTAGCGGACTTAGACAATGAGCAGTTCTTC	CASRTGLADLDNEQFF
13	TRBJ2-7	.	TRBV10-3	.	TGTGCCATCAGTGCCGGGGGTAAGAGGGAGCAGTACTTC	CAISAGGKREQYF
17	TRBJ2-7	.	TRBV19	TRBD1	TGTGCCAGTGCCAAAGGGACAGCCGTTTTGAGCTCCTACGAGCAGTACTTC	CASAKGTAVLSSYEQYF
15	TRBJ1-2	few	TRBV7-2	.	TGTGCCAGCAGCTTAGGACAGGACGCTAACTATGGCTACACCTTC	CASSLGQDANYGYTF
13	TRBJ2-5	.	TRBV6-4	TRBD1	TGTGACAGCAGATCGGGACAGAGAGAGACCCAGTACTTC	CDSRSGQRETQYF
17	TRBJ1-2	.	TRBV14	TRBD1	TGTGCCAGCACTGAGAGACAGGGGCTTCCGTTAACCTATGGCTACACCTTC	CASTERQGLPLTYGYTF
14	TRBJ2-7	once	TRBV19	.	TGTGCCAGTAGTCCTGCCCCGAGCTCCTACGAGCAGTACTTC	CASSPAPSSYEQYF
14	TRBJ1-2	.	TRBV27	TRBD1	TGTGCCAGCAGTAAGAGAGGACAGGAGGATGGCTACACCTTC	CASSKRGQEDGYTF
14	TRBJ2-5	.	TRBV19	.	TGTGCCAGTAGTATAGTACAGGGTTGGGAGACCCAGTACTTC	CASSIVQGWETQYF
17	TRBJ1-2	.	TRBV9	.	TGTGCCAGCAGCGTAGCCGCGGGGGTTGGGTATGACTATGGCTACACCTTC	CASSVAAGVGYDYGYTF
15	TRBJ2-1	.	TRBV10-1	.	TGCGCCAGCAGTGAGACTAGCTTGGGGATCAATGAGCAGTTCTTC	CASSETSLGINEQFF
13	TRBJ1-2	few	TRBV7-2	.	TGTGCCAGCAGCTTAAACCCCAACGGTGGCTACACCTTC	CASSLNPNGGYTF
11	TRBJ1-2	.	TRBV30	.	TGTGCCTGGAGTCTCAGATATGGCTACACCTTC	CAWSLRYGYTF
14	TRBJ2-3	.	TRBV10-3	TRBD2	TGTGCCATCAGTATAGCGGGAGAGGCAGATACGCAGTATTTT	CAISIAGEADTQYF
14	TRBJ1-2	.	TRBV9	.	TGTGCCAGCAGCGTAGCGGACAGAGATTATGGCTACACCTTC	CASSVADRDYGYTF
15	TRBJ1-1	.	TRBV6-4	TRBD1	TGTGCCAGCAGTCCTTTGGGACAGTTTTACACTGAAGCTTTCTTT	CASSPLGQFYTEAFF
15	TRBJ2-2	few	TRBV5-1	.	TGCGCCAGCAGCTTCGGGGGGCGCGGCACCGGGGAGCTGTTTTTT	CASSFGGRGTGELFF
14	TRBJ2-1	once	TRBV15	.	TGTGCCACCAGCAGCCATGGGAGTTACAATGAGCAGTTCTTC	CATSSHGSYNEQFF
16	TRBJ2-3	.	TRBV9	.	TGTGCCAGCTCCGAATCGGAGGGACAGCCCACAGATACGCAGTATTTT	CASSESEGQPTDTQYF
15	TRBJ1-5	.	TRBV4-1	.	TGCGCCAGCAGCCAAGGGGAGGGACATCACCAGCCCCAGCATTTT	CASSQGEGHHQPQHF
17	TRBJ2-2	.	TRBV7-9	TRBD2	TGTGCCAGCAGCCGATTGACTAGCGGGAGTGGAACCGGGGAGCTGTTTTTT	CASSRLTSGSGTGELFF
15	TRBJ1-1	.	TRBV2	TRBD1	TGTGCCAGCAGTTCCCTTCAGGGGGCTAACACTGAAGCTTTCTTT	CASSSLQGANTEAFF
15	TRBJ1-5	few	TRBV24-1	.	TGTGCCACCAGTGATGTCAGGGATCCAGGACAGCCCCAGCATTTT	CATSDVRDPGQPQHF
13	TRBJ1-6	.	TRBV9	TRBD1	TGTGCCAGCAGCCGGGACAGTAATTCACCCCTCCACTTT	CASSRDSNSPLHF
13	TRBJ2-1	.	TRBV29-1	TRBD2	TGCAGCGTTGCTAAGCGGGACTACAATGAGCAGTTCTTC	CSVAKRDYNEQFF
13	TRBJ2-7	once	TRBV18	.	TGTGCCAGCTCACCAACAGGGCCCTACGAGCAGTACTTC	CASSPTGPYEQYF
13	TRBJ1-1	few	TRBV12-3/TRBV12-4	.	TGTGCCAGCAGTTTAAAATCCTCAGCTGAAGCTTTCTTT	CASSLKSSAEAFF
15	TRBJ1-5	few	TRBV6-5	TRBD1	TGTGCCAGCACCCCAAGGGGACAGGGCAATCAGCCCCAGCATTTT	CASTPRGQGNQPQHF
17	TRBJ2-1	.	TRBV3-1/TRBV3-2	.	TGTGCCAGCAGCCAAGAACCCCGATCGAGCTCCTACAATGAGCAGTTCTTC	CASSQEPRSSSYNEQFF
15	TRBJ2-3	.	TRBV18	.	TGTGCCAGCTCACCGCAGCAGGGTAAAACAGATACGCAGTATTTT	CASSPQQGKTDTQYF
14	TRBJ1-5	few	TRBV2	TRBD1	TGTGCCAGCAGCCCCGACAGGGCCAATCAGCCCCAGCATTTT	CASSPDRANQPQHF
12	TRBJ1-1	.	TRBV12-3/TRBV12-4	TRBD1	TGTGCCACCAGACAGGGTGGGACTGAAGCTTTCTTT	CATRQGGTEAFF
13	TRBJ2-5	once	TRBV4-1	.	TGCGCCAGCAGCCAAGGGGCCCAAGAGACCCAGTACTTC	CASSQGAQETQYF